This entry lists 27 T cell receptor beta chains sequenced from one sample in a study of OX40 agonist ivuxolimab in advanced cancers. Here immunoSEQ multiplex PCR was the method, and the copy in TCRdb shows in-frame clones only, minus some. The table lists about 55,000 clones, roughly 80% of them singletons, with 3.9% in the top ten. The input for sequencing was CD4+ or CD8+ T cells sorted from blood, taken in a trial of the OX40 agonist ivuxolimab. These receptors were obtained from an adult with an advanced solid tumor such as melanoma, head and neck, liver or kidney cancer.

The V gene is TRBV6-1, the J gene TRBJ2-1, with 9 bases matching TRBD1. Losses at the gene ends were 4 bases for V and 2 bases for J; bases not matched to a gene: 9. The CDR3 loop spans 17 amino acids. Germline V CDR1 and CDR2: MNHNS, SASEGT. Here the CDR3 reads CASSATGGMATYNEQFF. CDR3 sequence (DNA): TGTGCCAGCAGTGCGACAGGGGGGATGGCAACCTACAATGAGCAGTTCTTC.

This chain uses TRBV6-4 with TRBJ1-1, with D perhaps matching TRBD1 (5 bases). Trimming removed 4 bases from V and 1 base from J, with 13 bases in between. This CDR3 has 15 residues. The germline V gene encodes CDR1 MRHNA and CDR2 SNTAGT. CDR3 amino acids: CASSAGTSGNTEAFF. The DNA of the CDR3 is TGTGCCAGCAGTGCCGGGACCTCAGGGAACACTGAAGCTTTCTTT.

This clone was detected only once. The chain combines TRBV5-1 with TRBJ2-2; D may be TRBD1 (6 bases). The CDR3 loop spans 15 amino acids. CDR1 is SGHRS and CDR2 is YFSETQ in the germline V gene. V dropped 4 bases and J dropped 2 bases, with 12 bases sitting between them. CDR3 nucleotide sequence: TGCGCCAGCAGCCCCGGGACACTTAACACCGGGGAGCTGTTTTTT. It translates to CASSPGTLNTGELFF.

The chain recombines TRBV7-3 with TRBJ1-5, with a possible D match to TRBD1 (5 bases). Trimming left V 2 bases short and J 3 bases short, with 17 bases between. The germline gives CDR1 SGHTA, CDR2 FQGTGA. This CDR3 comprises 17 residues. CDR3 sequence: CASSLFSRRQSNQPQHF. The CDR3 region has the DNA TGTGCCAGCAGCTTATTTTCGCGTAGACAGTCCAATCAGCCCCAGCATTTT. Based on the CDR3 plus reference TRBV7-3 and TRBJ1-5, the full variable domain is GAGVSQTPSNKVTEKGKYVELRCDPISGHTALYWYRQSLGQGPEFLIYFQGTGAADDSGLPNDRFFAVRPEGSVSTLKIQRTERGDSAVYLCASSLFSRRQSNQPQHFGDGTRLSIL.

This chain joins TRBV19 and TRBJ2-3; weak D call: TRBD2 (5 bases). CDR3 length equals 13 residues. In germline, CDR1 is LNHDA, CDR2 SQIVND (reference sequence). V lost 7 bases and J lost 0, with 8 bases in between. Written as DNA, the CDR3 is TGTGCCAGTACGGGGTGGAGCACAGATACGCAGTATTTT. It codes for CASTGWSTDTQYF.

J is TRBJ1-1 and V is TRBV5-1, with a possible D match to TRBD1 (5 bases). The V and J ends lost 0 bases and 7 bases respectively, with 10 bases between them. The CDR3 has 13 residues. Looked up from germline, CDR1 is SGHRS and CDR2 is YFSETQ. The CDR3 here is CASSLGQGGEAFF. In nucleotides, the CDR3 is TGCGCCAGCAGCTTGGGCCAGGGAGGTGAAGCTTTCTTT.

V and J are TRBV30 and TRBJ1-5; D uncertain. The germline gives CDR1 GTSNPN, CDR2 SVGIG (reference sequence). The V gene lost 1 base and the J gene lost 0 bases, with 7 bases spanning the gap. The CDR3 length is 14 residues. CDR3 DNA sequence: TGTGCCTGGAGTGCACTAGATAGCAATCAGCCCCAGCATTTT. Residues: CAWSALDSNQPQHF.

The V call is TRBV7-9, the J call TRBJ2-2; 9 bases align to TRBD1. The CDR3 totals 15 residues. CDR1 and CDR2 (germline): SEHNR, FQNEAQ (reference sequence). J gave up 4 bases and V 6 bases, and 6 bases lay outside the gene matches. The CDR3 sequence is CASRSRDRATGELFF. The CDR3 DNA reads as TGTGCCAGCAGGAGCCGGGACAGGGCCACCGGGGAGCTGTTTTTT.

This chain uses TRBV28 with TRBJ1-2; possibly TRBD1 for D (5 bases). CDR3 length equals 14 residues. Germline V gives CDR1 MDHEN, CDR2 SYDVKM. The ends were cut back, 5 bases at V and 5 bases at J, with 15 bases in the middle. This CDR3 reads CASSLGVGTYGYTF. The CDR3 coding sequence is TGTGCCAGCAGTCTAGGGGTCGGAACATATGGCTACACCTTC.

The chain links TRBV2 to TRBJ2-7; D is perhaps TRBD2 (5 bases). Germline CDR1 SNHLY, CDR2 FYNNEI. CDR3 length equals 14 residues. With 5 bases removed from V and 2 bases from J, the gap between germline ends came to 13 bases. CDR3 DNA sequence: TGTGCCAGCAGTCCGGCGGGCTGGGCCTACGAGCAGTACTTC. Translated, it gives CASSPAGWAYEQYF.

The V gene is TRBV7-3, the J gene TRBJ2-5; the D call may be TRBD1 or TRBD2 (7 bases each). The germline V gene has CDR1 SGHTA and CDR2 FQGTGA. The CDR3 is made up of 13 amino acids. The V gene lost 5 bases and the J gene lost 5 bases, with 12 bases spanning the gap. CDR3 coding DNA: TGTGCCAGCAGCACCCAGGGGGGGGAGACCCAGTACTTC. Its translation: CASSTQGGETQYF.

The gene calls are TRBV11-3 and TRBJ2-7, with D tentatively TRBD2 (5 bases). V dropped 0 bases and J dropped 5 bases, with 8 bases sitting between them. Germline CDR1 SGHNT, CDR2 YENEEA. The CDR3 totals 13 residues. The CDR3: CASSLEAGNEQYF. The CDR3 bases are TGTGCCAGCAGCTTAGAAGCCGGGAACGAGCAGTACTTC.

The V and J genes are TRBV10-2 and TRBJ1-4, with D possibly matching TRBD1 (6 bases). CDR1 and CDR2 (germline): WSHSY, SAAADI. V was shortened by 6 bases and J by 16 bases, with 18 bases between the two germline ends. The CDR3 runs to 12 residues. For the CDR3, the DNA is TGCGCCAGCAGCCCCGACCGGGGGGCCCGGTTTTTT. Its translation is CASSPDRGARFF.

This clone appeared a few times. The chain links TRBV13 to TRBJ2-3; TRBD1 might be the D (6 bases). Trimming stripped 1 base from V and 1 base from J, with 15 bases between. Germline CDR1 is PRHDT and CDR2 is FYEKMQ (reference sequence). The CDR3 is 17 amino acids. The CDR3 loop is CASSLDREIGRTDTQYF. CDR3 in DNA: TGTGCCAGCAGCTTAGACAGGGAGATTGGGCGCACAGATACGCAGTATTTT.

This sequence joins TRBV19 and TRBJ1-3; 8 bases map to TRBD1. There are 18 residues in the CDR3. Germline V gene data show CDR1 as LNHDA and CDR2 as SQIVND (reference sequence). V trimming: 1 base; J trimming: 0 bases; junction bases outside the gene matches: 8. This chain's CDR3 is CASSIGRGQALSGNTIYF. In DNA form, the CDR3 reads TGTGCCAGTAGTATAGGACGGGGACAGGCCCTCTCTGGAAACACCATATATTTT.

The V and J genes are TRBV19 and TRBJ2-1; the match to TRBD2 covers 14 bases. Trimming at V came to 7 bases and at J to 5 bases, leaving 4 bases not matched to a gene. The CDR3 is 15 residues long. Germline CDR1 is LNHDA and CDR2 is SQIVND (reference sequence). The CDR3 sequence: CASTGLAGGDNEQFF. The DNA of the CDR3 is TGTGCCAGTACCGGACTAGCGGGGGGCGACAATGAGCAGTTCTTC.

This clone came up once. The rearrangement links TRBV6-1 to TRBJ1-4; D is undetermined. V was shortened by 1 base and J by 8 bases, with 14 bases between the two germline ends. Germline-derived CDR1 and CDR2 are MNHNS and SASEGT. The CDR3 sequence is 15 residues long. CDR3 sequence (DNA): TGTGCCAGCAGTGAAGATGCCGAGGCGTGGGAAAAACTGTTTTTT. It codes for CASSEDAEAWEKLFF.

The chain has TRBV7-2 and TRBJ2-2; D may be TRBD2 (6 bases). V lost 5 bases, J lost 5 bases, and 18 bases lay in between. CDR3 size: 16 residues. Germline CDR1 SGHTA, CDR2 FQGNSA. The CDR3 sequence: CASSPGGARGTGELFF. CDR3 in DNA: TGTGCCAGCAGCCCCGGAGGGGCCCGCGGAACCGGGGAGCTGTTTTTT.

The CDR3 protein is CASTPGGGGTGELFF. For the CDR3, the DNA is TGTGCCAGCACCCCCGGGGGCGGCGGCACCGGGGAGCTGTTTTTT. The chain combines TRBV7-9 with TRBJ2-2; the D call may be TRBD1 or TRBD2 (6 bases each). CDR3 length: 15 amino acids. Germline V lookup: CDR1 SEHNR, CDR2 FQNEAQ (reference sequence). Between the trimmed V and J ends, which lost 7 bases and 4 bases, there was a span of 16 bases.

This rearrangement joins TRBV30 to TRBJ1-3; D ambiguous. CDR1 is GTSNPN, CDR2 SVGIG, per germline (reference sequence). The CDR3 is 14 amino acids. The V and J ends lost 3 bases and 2 bases respectively, with 11 bases between them. CDR3 coding DNA: TGTGCCTGGAGACCAGGCATGACTGGAAACACCATATATTTT. It specifies CAWRPGMTGNTIYF.

The rearrangement links TRBV7-3 to TRBJ2-7; 9 nucleotides line up with TRBD1. This CDR3 spans 14 amino acids. Per the germline V gene, CDR1 is SGHTA and CDR2 is FQGTGA. With V trimmed by 2 bases and J by 2 bases, 1 base remained unmatched. CDR3 DNA: TGTGCCAGCAGCTTAGACAGGGGGACCTACGAGCAGTACTTC. As protein: CASSLDRGTYEQYF.

Only one count was recorded for this clone. This chain uses TRBV19 with TRBJ1-1; the D gene is possibly TRBD1 (5 bases). Germline lookup yields CDR1 LNHDA and CDR2 SQIVND (reference sequence). The length of the CDR3 is 16 residues. The V and J ends lost 5 bases and 3 bases respectively, with 19 bases between them. CDR3 protein: CASSPPSGRGDTEAFF. CDR3 nucleotides: TGTGCCAGTAGTCCCCCCTCGGGGCGAGGGGACACTGAAGCTTTCTTT.

The chain combines TRBV11-3 with TRBJ2-5; D ambiguous. The CDR3 is 13 residues long. The V gene lost 3 bases and the J gene lost 5 bases, with 10 bases spanning the gap. Germline assignment: CDR1 SGHNT and CDR2 YENEEA. CDR3 sequence reads: CASSLGRRETQYF. The CDR3 DNA reads as TGTGCCAGCAGCTTGGGCCGTCGGGAGACCCAGTACTTC.

The rearrangement joins TRBV2 to TRBJ2-7; D gene unclear. Germline V gene lookup returns CDR1 SNHLY and CDR2 FYNNEI. Trimming pared 7 bases from V and 0 bases from J, leaving 13 bases between. The CDR3 spans 14 residues. The CDR3 DNA follows: TGTGCCAGCAAGTTTGCAGGTCTCTCCTACGAGCAGTACTTC. Encoded protein: CASKFAGLSYEQYF.

The rearrangement uses TRBV9 and TRBJ2-5; unclear D gene. The CDR3 spans 15 residues. The ends were cut back, 0 bases at V and 0 bases at J, with 9 bases in the middle. Germline V lookup: CDR1 SGDLS, CDR2 YYNGEE. The CDR3 sequence is CASSVALGYQETQYF. The CDR3 DNA sequence: TGTGCCAGCAGCGTAGCTTTAGGGTACCAAGAGACCCAGTACTTC.

The chain uses TRBV5-8 and TRBJ2-1; D possibly uses TRBD1 or TRBD2 (5 bases each). Germline V gene lookup returns CDR1 SGHTS and CDR2 YDEGEE. The V end was cut by 4 bases, the J end by 2 bases, with 10 bases between. CDR3 size: 14 residues. CDR3 coding DNA: TGTGCCAGCAGCGCCGGGACGGCCTACAATGAGCAGTTCTTC. Residues: CASSAGTAYNEQFF.

This clone was seen once. This chain links TRBV6-1 with TRBJ1-2; D remains unclear. V lost 7 bases to trimming and J lost 5 bases, with 17 bases between them. Per the germline V gene, CDR1 is MNHNS and CDR2 is SASEGT. The CDR3 length is 14 residues. The DNA of the CDR3 is TGTGCCAGCACCGAGGCAAGTGGAGGTTATGGCTACACCTTC. It yields the protein CASTEASGGYGYTF.